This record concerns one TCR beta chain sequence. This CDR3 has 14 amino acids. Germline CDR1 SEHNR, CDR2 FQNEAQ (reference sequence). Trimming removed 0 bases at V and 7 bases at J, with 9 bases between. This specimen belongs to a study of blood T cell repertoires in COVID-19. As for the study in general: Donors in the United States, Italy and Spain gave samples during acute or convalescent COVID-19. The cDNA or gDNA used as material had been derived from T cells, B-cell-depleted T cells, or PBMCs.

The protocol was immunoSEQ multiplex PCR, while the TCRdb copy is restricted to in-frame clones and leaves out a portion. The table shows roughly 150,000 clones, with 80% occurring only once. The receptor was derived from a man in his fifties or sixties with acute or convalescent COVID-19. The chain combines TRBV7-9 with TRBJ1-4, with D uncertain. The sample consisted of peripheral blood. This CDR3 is CASSLAGRVEKLFF. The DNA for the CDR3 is TGTGCCAGCAGCTTAGCAGGGAGGGTTGAAAAACTGTTTTTT.